These 2 T cell receptor beta chains came from one sample sequenced in a study of CD8 T cells in Susac syndrome. Reverse transcription used roughly 0.45 to 1 ug RNA and random hexamers. A single record per CDR3 protein comes from TCRdb applying MiXCR to the immunoSEQ multiplex PCR reads. This sample has some 120,000 distinct CDR3 sequences, with about 90% found just once. Sequencing was done on a sample of CD8+ T cells from PBMCs. Receptor source: a human donor with multiple sclerosis.

This sequence joins TRBV7-9 and TRBJ1-2; 8 bases are a match to TRBD1. The V segment lost 11 bases and the J segment 2 bases; nucleotides outside the gene matches: 10. CDR1 and CDR2 (germline): SEHNR, FQNEAQ (reference sequence). This CDR3 has 14 amino acids. CDR3: CAARGTGINYGYTF. CDR3 sequence (DNA): TGTGCCGCGCGAGGGACAGGTATCAACTATGGCTACACCTTC.

The chain joins TRBV10-3 to TRBJ2-3, with no clear D. Trimming removed 9 bases from V and 0 bases from J, with 7 bases in between. Germline CDR1 is ENHRY and CDR2 is SYGVKD. CDR3 length: 12 amino acids. Written as DNA, the CDR3 is TGTGCCATAGCCGAAAGCACAGATACGCAGTATTTT. Amino acid sequence: CAIAESTDTQYF.